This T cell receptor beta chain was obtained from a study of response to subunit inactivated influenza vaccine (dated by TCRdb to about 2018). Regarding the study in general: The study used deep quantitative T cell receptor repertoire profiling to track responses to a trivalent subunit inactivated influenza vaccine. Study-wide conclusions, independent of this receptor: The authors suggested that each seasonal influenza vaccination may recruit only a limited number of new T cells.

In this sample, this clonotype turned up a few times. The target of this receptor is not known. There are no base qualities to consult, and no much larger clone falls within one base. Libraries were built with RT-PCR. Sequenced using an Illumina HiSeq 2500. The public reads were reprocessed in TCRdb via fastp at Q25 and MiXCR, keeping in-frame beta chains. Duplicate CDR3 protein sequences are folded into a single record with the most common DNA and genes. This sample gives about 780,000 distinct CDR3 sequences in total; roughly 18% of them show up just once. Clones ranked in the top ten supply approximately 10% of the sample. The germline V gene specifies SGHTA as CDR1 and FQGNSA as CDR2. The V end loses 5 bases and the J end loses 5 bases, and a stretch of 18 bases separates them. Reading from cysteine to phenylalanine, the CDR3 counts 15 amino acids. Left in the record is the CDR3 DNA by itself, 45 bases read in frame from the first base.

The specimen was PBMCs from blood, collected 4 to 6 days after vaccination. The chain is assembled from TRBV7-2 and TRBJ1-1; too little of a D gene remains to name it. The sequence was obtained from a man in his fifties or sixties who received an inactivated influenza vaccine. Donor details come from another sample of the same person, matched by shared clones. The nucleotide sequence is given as TGTGCCAGCAGCCCACACGGAGGGAAAGTGACTGAAGCTTTCTTT. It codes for CASSPHGGKVTEAFF.